These T cell receptor beta chains were read from a single sample in a study of cytomegalovirus exposure and HLA in healthy donors. Libraries were prepared by immunoSEQ multiplex PCR; TCRdb keeps only in-frame clonotypes and omits some of them. This table holds approximately 150,000 clones, 72% found once. The source material was PBMCs. These TCRs come from a man aged 40-50 years in good health and CMV-seronegative. The CDR3 runs from the conserved cysteine through the conserved F or W. D genes are given only for firm matches. Size tells how often a clone was seen (once, few, many) or the class of an expanded clone, and some rows leave it out.

V gene	clone size	D gene	J gene	CDR3 DNA	CDR3 protein
TRBV6-6	.	TRBD2	TRBJ2-5	TGTGCCAGTAGGACTAGCGGGTGGGAGACCCAGTACTTC	CASRTSGWETQYF
TRBV9	.	TRBD1	TRBJ1-4	TGTGCCAGCAGCGAGCGACAGGGGGTGTGGGAAAAACTGTTTTTT	CASSERQGVWEKLFF
TRBV5-4	once	TRBD2	TRBJ2-2	TGTGCCAGCAGCAGGGAACTAGCGGAAACGAACACCGGGGAGCTGTTTTTT	CASSRELAETNTGELFF
TRBV5-4	.	.	TRBJ2-3	TGTGCCAGCAGCTTGACGAGCGGATCACCGGATACGCAGTATTTT	CASSLTSGSPDTQYF
TRBV10-3	.	TRBD1	TRBJ1-5	TGTGCCACGACAGGGGCTCATGGCAATCAGCCCCAGCATTTT	CATTGAHGNQPQHF
TRBV28	few	.	TRBJ1-5	TGTGCCAGCAGTTTAGGGGGAGGAAACGGGATTCAGCCCCAGCATTTT	CASSLGGGNGIQPQHF
TRBV7-9	.	.	TRBJ2-2	TGTGCCAGCAGCTCGACAGCACACACCGGGGAGCTGTTTTTT	CASSSTAHTGELFF
TRBV18	.	TRBD1	TRBJ1-5	TGTGCCAGCTCACCACCGGGACAGGGAATCAGTCAGCCCCAGCATTTT	CASSPPGQGISQPQHF
TRBV9	.	.	TRBJ2-5	TGTGCCAGCAGCGTCGTTGAGGAGACCCAGTACTTC	CASSVVEETQYF
TRBV7-9	.	.	TRBJ2-2	TGTTCCAGCAGCTTAGTTCTCGGGGAGCTGTTTTTT	CSSSLVLGELFF